The 9 T cell receptor beta chains in this list originate from one sample, sequenced in a study of T cell changes during pregnancy in multiple sclerosis. The protocol was immunoSEQ multiplex PCR, while the TCRdb copy is restricted to in-frame clones and leaves out a portion. The sample lists 100,000 to 130,000 clones, around 92% occurring once. The source material was peripheral blood, sampled in the third trimester of pregnancy. All receptors come from a female donor in good health, enrolled as a control in a pregnancy study.

The J gene is TRBJ2-3, the V gene TRBV11-3, with TRBD2 matching 9 bases. This CDR3 has 15 residues. The V gene end was trimmed by 5 bases and the J gene end by 6 bases; junction bases not matched to a gene: 9. Germline V gene lookup returns CDR1 SGHNT and CDR2 YENEEA. CDR3 loop: CASSLKAGGVDTQYF. In DNA, the CDR3 is TGTGCCAGCAGCCTCAAAGCGGGGGGAGTGGATACGCAGTATTTT.

V is TRBV4-3 and J is TRBJ2-3; possible D gene TRBD2, 5 bases. Deletions cut 5 bases from V and 6 bases from J, with 15 bases between. CDR1 is LGHNA and CDR2 is YSLEER in the germline V gene. CDR3 length equals 14 residues. The DNA of the CDR3 is TGCGCCAGCAGCTCGCGGGTCCACCAGGATACGCAGTATTTT. It yields the protein CASSSRVHQDTQYF.

Turning to this clone: At one end the junction does not follow the germline gene, possibly because of a read error. The chain is built from TRBV5-1 and TRBJ1-1, with D perhaps matching TRBD1 (6 bases). CDR3 length: 14 residues. The germline V gene has CDR1 SGHRS and CDR2 YFSETQ. The CDR3, as DNA: TGCGCCAGCAACTTGATTGACAGGCCCACTGAAGCTTTCTTT. It codes for CASNLIDRPTEAFF.

The gene calls are TRBV7-9 and TRBJ1-6; D not certain. Deletions cut 5 bases from V and 7 bases from J, with 12 bases between. The CDR3 contains 14 residues. CDR1 and CDR2 (germline): SEHNR, FQNEAQ (reference sequence). CDR3 DNA sequence: TGTGCCAGCAGCGTCGGGTCGGAAAATTCACCCCTCCACTTT. Its translation is CASSVGSENSPLHF.

The gene calls are TRBV11-3 and TRBJ2-2; 8 nucleotides match TRBD2. The CDR3 contains 17 residues. V shed 2 bases and J 0 bases; nucleotides not matched to a gene: 5. CDR1 and CDR2 from the germline V gene are SGHNT and YENEEA. The CDR3 spells CASSLFGGGSNTGELFF. The CDR3 nucleotides read TGTGCCAGCAGCTTATTCGGGGGGGGATCGAACACCGGGGAGCTGTTTTTT.

The rearrangement uses TRBV9 and TRBJ2-3; 11 positions match TRBD1. CDR3 size: 22 residues. V dropped 4 bases and J dropped 1; count of bases not matched to a gene: 23. The V gene's germline CDR1 is SGDLS and CDR2 YYNGEE. The CDR3 nucleotides are TGTGCCAGCAGCCCCATGGTACCCCGGGACAGGGGGATGAACGAGCGCACAGATACGCAGTATTTT. It specifies CASSPMVPRDRGMNERTDTQYF.

The chain has TRBV7-8 and TRBJ2-3; 11 nucleotides align to TRBD2. V dropped 5 bases and J dropped 0; count of bases not matched to a gene: 10. The CDR3 is 18 amino acids. Per the germline V gene, CDR1 is SGHVS and CDR2 is FQNEAQ. CDR3 sequence reads: CASSQGVAGGESTDTQYF. The CDR3 region has the DNA TGTGCCAGCAGCCAGGGAGTAGCGGGGGGGGAAAGCACAGATACGCAGTATTTT.

J is TRBJ2-2 and V is TRBV14; 10 bases match TRBD1. Trimming took 5 bases from V and 6 from J; bases not matched to a gene: 6. The CDR3 spans 15 residues. Per the germline V gene, CDR1 is SGHDN and CDR2 is FVKESK. This CDR3 reads CASSIRQGAAGELFF. CDR3 coding DNA: TGTGCCAGCAGCATTCGACAGGGGGCGGCCGGGGAGCTGTTTTTT. The variable domain in full, completed from reference TRBV14 and TRBJ2-2, reads EAGVTQFPSHSVIEKGQTVTLRCDPISGHDNLYWYRRVMGKEIKFLLHFVKESKQDESGMPNNRFLAERTGGTYSTLKVQPAELEDSGVYFCASSIRQGAAGELFFGEGSRLTVL.

This rearrangement joins TRBV9 to TRBJ2-5; TRBD2 agrees at 7 bases. This CDR3 region has 15 residues. CDR1 is SGDLS and CDR2 is YYNGEE in the germline V gene. V lost 0 bases to trimming and J lost 8 bases; unmatched junction nucleotides: 10. CDR3 in amino acids: CASSVERGVGETQYF. CDR3 coding DNA: TGTGCCAGCAGCGTAGAACGGGGGGTGGGGGAAACCCAGTACTTC.